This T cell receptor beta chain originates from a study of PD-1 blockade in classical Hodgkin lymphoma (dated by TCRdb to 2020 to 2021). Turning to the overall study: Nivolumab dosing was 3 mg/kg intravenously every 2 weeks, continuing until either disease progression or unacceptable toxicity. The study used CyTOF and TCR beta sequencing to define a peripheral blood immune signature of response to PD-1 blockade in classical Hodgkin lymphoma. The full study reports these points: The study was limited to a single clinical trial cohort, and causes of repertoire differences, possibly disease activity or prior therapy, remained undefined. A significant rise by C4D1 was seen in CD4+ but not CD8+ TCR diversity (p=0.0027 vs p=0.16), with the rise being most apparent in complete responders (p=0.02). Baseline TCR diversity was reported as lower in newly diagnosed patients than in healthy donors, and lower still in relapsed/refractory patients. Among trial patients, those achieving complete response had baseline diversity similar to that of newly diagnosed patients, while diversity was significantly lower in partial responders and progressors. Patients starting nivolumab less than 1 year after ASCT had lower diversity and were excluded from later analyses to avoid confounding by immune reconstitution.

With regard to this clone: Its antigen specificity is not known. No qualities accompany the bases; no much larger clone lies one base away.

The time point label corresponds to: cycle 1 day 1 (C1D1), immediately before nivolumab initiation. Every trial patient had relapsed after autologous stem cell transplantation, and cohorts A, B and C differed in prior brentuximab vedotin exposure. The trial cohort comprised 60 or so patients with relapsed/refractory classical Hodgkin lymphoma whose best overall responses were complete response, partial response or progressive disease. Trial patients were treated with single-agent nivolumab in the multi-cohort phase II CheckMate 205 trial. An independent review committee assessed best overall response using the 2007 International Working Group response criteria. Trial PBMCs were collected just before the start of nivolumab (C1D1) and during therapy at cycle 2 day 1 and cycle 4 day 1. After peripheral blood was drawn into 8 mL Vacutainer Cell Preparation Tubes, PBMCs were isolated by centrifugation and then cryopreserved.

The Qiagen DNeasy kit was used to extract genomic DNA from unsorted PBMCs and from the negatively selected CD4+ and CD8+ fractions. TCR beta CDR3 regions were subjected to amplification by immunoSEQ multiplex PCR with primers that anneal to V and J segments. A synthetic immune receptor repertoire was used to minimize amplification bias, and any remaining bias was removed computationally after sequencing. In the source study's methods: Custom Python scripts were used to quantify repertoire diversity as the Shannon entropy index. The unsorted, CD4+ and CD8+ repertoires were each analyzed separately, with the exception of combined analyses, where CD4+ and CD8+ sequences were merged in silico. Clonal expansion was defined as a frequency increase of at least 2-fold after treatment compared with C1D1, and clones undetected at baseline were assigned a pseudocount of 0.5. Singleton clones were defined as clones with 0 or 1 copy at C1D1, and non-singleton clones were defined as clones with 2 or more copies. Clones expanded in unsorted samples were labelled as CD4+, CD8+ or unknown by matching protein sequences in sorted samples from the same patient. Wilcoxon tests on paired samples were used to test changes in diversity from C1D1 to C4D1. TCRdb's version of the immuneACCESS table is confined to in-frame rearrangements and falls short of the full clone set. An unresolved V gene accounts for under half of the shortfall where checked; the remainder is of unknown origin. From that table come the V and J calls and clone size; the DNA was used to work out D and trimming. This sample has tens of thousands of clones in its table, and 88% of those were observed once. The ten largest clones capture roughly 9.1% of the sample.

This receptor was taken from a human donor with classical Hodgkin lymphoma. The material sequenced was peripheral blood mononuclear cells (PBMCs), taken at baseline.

The DNA reads as follows: TGTGCCAGCAGCTTAGCGAACGGGGCTGGAAACACCATATATTTT. Protein translation: CASSLANGAGNTIYF. The rearrangement combines TRBV7-9 with TRBJ1-3; the D gene is unclear. The CDR3 goes from the cysteine to the phenylalanine over 15 residues. Just the 45-base CDR3 DNA is kept, in frame starting at base 1. Trimming removed 0 bases from V and 2 bases from J, leaving 8 bases between the germline ends. CDR1 SEHNR and CDR2 FQNEAQ are derived from the germline V gene (reference sequence).